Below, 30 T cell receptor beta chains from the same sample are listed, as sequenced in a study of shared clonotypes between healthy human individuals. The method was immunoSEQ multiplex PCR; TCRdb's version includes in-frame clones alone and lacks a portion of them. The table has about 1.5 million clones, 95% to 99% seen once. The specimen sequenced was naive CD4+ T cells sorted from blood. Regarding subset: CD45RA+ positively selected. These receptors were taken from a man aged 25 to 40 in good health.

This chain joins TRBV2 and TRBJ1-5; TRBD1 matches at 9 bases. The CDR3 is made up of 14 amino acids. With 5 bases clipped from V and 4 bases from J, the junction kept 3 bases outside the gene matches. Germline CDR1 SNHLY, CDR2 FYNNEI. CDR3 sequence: CASSRDRENQPQHF. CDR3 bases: TGTGCCAGCAGTCGGGACAGGGAAAATCAGCCCCAGCATTTT.

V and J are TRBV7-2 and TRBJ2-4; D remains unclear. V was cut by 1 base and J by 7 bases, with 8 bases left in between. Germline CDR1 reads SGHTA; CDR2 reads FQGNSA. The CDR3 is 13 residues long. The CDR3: CASSLGVGNIQYF. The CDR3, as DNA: TGTGCCAGCAGCTTAGGGGTCGGGAACATTCAGTACTTC.

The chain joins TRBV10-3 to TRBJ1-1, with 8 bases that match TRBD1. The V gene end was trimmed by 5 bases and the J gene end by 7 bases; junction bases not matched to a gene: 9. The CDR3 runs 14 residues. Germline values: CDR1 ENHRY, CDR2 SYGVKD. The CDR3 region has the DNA TGTGCCATCAGTCCCAGGGGGCGGGAGAATGAAGCTTTCTTT. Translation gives CAISPRGRENEAFF.

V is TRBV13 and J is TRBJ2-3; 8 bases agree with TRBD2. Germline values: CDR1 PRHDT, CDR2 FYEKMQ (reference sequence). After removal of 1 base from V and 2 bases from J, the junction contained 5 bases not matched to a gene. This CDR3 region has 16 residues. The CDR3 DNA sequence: TGTGCCAGCAGCTTAGCCGGGAGGGTTATCACAGATACGCAGTATTTT. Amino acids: CASSLAGRVITDTQYF.

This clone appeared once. CDR3 amino acids: CASSRDDSNYGYTF. In nucleotides, the CDR3 is TGTGCCAGCTCAAGGGACGATTCAAACTATGGCTACACCTTC. The V gene is TRBV18, the J gene TRBJ1-2, with D possibly being TRBD1 (5 bases). The germline gives CDR1 KGHSH, CDR2 LQKENI. The CDR3 loop spans 14 amino acids. Trimming removed 5 bases from V and 2 bases from J, with 12 bases in between.

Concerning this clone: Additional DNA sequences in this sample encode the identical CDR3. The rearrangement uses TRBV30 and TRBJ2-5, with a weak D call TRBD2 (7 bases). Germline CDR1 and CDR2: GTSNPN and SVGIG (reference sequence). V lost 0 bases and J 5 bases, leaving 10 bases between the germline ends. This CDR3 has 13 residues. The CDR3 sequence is CAWSVRGGETQYF. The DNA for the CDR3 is TGTGCCTGGAGTGTAAGGGGGGGGGAGACCCAGTACTTC.

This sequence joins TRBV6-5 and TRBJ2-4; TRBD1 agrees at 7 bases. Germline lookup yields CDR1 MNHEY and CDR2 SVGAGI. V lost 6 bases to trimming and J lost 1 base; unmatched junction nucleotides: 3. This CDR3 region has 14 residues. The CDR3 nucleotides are TGTGCCAGCAGGGCGACAGGGGCCAAAAACATTCAGTACTTC. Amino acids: CASRATGAKNIQYF.

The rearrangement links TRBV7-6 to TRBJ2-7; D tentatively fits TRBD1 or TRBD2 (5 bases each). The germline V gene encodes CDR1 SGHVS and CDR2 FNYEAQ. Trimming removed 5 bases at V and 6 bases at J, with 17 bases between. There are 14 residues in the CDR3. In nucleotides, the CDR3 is TGTGCCAGCAGCCGAGGGACGGAAAGCGGCGAGCAGTACTTC. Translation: CASSRGTESGEQYF.

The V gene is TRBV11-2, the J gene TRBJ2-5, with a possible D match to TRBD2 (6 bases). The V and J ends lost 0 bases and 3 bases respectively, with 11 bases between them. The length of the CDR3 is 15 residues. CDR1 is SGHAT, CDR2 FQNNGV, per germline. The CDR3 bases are TGTGCCAGCAGCTTAGAAGGAGGGGAGGAAGAGACCCAGTACTTC. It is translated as CASSLEGGEEETQYF.

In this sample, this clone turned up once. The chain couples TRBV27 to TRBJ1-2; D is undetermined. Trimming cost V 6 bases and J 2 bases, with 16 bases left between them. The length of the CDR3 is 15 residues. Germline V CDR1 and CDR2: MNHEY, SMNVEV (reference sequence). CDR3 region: CASSLAATLNYGYTF. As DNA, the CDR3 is TGTGCCAGCAGCTTAGCCGCTACTTTAAACTATGGCTACACCTTC.

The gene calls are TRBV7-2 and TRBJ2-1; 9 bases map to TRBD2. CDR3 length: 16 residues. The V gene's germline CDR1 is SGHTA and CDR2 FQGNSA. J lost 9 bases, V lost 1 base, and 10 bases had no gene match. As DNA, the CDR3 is TGTGCCAGCAGCTTAGGGGGGGCTAGCGGGACGGCTGAGCAGTTCTTC. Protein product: CASSLGGASGTAEQFF.

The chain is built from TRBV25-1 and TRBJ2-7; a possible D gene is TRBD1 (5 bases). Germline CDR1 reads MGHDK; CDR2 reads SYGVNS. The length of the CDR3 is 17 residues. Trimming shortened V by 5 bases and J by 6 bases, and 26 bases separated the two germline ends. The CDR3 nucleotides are TGTGCCAGCAGTTTTCCCAGGGCAGGGAAGAAGAGGATCGAGCAGTACTTC. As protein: CASSFPRAGKKRIEQYF.

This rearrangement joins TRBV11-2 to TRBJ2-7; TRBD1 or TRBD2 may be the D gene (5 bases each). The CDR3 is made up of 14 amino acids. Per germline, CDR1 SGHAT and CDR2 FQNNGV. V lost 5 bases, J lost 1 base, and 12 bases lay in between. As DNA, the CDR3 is TGTGCCAGCAGCACTTCCGGGGCGTCCTACGAGCAGTACTTC. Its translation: CASSTSGASYEQYF.

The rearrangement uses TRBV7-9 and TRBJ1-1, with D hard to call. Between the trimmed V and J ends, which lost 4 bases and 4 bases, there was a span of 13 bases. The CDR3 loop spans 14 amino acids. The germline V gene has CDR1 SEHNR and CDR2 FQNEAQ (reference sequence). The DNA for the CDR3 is TGTGCCAGCAGCTCAACTCCCGGAGGCACTGAAGCTTTCTTT. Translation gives CASSSTPGGTEAFF. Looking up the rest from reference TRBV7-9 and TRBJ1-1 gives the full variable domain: DTGVSQNPRHKITKRGQNVTFRCDPISEHNRLYWYRQTLGQGPEFLTYFQNEAQLEKSRLLSDRFSAERPKGSFSTLEIQRTEQGDSAMYLCASSSTPGGTEAFFGQGTRLTVV.

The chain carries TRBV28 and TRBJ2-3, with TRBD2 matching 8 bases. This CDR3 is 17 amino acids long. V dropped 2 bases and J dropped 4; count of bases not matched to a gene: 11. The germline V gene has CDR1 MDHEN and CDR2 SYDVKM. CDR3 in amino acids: CASSLLGLAGGADTQYF. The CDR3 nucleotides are TGTGCCAGCAGTTTACTTGGGCTAGCGGGTGGGGCAGATACGCAGTATTTT.

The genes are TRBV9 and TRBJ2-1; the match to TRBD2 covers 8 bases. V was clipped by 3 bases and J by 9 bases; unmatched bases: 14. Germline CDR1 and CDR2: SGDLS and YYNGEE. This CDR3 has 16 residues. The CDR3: CASSAGPAGGASEQFF. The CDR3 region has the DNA TGTGCCAGCAGCGCCGGTCCGGCCGGGGGGGCGAGTGAGCAGTTCTTC.

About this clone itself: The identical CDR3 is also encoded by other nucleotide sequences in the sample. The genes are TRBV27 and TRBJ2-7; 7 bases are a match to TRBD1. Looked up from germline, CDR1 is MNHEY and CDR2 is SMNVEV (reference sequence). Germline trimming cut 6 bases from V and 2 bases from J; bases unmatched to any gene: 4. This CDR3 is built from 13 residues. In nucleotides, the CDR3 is TGTGCCAGCAGCCCACAGGGGCCCTACGAGCAGTACTTC. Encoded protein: CASSPQGPYEQYF.

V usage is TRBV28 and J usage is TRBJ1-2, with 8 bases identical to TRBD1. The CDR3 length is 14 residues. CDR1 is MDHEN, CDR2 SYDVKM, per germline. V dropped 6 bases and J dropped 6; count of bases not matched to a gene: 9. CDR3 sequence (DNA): TGTGCCAGCAGCCTCAGGGGGCGTATACATGGCTACACCTTC. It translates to CASSLRGRIHGYTF.

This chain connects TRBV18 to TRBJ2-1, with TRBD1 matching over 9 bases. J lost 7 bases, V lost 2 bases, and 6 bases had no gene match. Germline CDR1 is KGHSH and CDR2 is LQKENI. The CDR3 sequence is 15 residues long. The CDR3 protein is CASSPRGQGGNEQFF. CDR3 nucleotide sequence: TGTGCCAGCTCACCAAGGGGACAGGGTGGAAATGAGCAGTTCTTC.

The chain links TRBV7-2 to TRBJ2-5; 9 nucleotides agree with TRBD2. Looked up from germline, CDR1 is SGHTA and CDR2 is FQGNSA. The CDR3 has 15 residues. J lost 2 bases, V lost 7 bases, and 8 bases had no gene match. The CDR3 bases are TGTGCCAGCACCCAGGGCGGGAGGGAACAAGAGACCCAGTACTTC. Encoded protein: CASTQGGREQETQYF. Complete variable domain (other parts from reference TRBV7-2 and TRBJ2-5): GAGVSQSPSNKVTEKGKDVELRCDPISGHTALYWYRQSLGQGLEFLIYFQGNSAPDKSGLPSDRFSAERTGGSVSTLTIQRTQQEDSAVYLCASTQGGREQETQYFGPGTRLLVL.

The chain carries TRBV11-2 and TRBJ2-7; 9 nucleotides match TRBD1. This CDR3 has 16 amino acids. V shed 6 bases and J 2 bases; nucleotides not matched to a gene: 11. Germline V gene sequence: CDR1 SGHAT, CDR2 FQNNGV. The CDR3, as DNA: TGTGCCAGCAGGAATACAGGGGGCAGATACCCCTACGAGCAGTACTTC. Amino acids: CASRNTGGRYPYEQYF.

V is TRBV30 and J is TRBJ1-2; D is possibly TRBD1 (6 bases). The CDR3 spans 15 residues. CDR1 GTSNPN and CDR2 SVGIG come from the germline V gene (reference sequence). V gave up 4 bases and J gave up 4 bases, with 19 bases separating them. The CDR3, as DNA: TGTGCCTGGACTAAACCGGGGGCGCGGGGCTATGGCTACACCTTC. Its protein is CAWTKPGARGYGYTF.

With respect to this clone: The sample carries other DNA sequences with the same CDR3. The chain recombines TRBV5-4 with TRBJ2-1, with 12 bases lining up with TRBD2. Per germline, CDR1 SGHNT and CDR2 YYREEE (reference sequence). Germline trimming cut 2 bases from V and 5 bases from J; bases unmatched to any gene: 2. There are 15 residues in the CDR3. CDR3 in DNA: TGTGCCAGCAGCTTTGGACTAGCGGGAAACAATGAGCAGTTCTTC. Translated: CASSFGLAGNNEQFF. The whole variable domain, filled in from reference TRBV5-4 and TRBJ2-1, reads ETGVTQSPTHLIKTRGQQVTLRCSSQSGHNTVSWYQQALGQGPQFIFQYYREEENGRGNFPPRFSGLQFPNYSSELNVNALELDDSALYLCASSFGLAGNNEQFFGPGTRLTVL.

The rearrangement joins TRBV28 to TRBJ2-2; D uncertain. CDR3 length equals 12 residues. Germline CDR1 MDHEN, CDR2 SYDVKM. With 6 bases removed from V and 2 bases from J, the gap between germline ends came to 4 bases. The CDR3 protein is CASSQNTGELFF. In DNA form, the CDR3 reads TGTGCCAGCAGCCAAAACACCGGGGAGCTGTTTTTT.

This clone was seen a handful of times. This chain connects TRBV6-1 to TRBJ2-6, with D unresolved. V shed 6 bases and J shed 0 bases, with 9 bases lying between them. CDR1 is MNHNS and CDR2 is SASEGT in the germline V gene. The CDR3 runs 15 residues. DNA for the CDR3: TGTGCCAGCAGACCCCAGAGCTCTGGGGCCAACGTCCTGACTTTC. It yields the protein CASRPQSSGANVLTF.

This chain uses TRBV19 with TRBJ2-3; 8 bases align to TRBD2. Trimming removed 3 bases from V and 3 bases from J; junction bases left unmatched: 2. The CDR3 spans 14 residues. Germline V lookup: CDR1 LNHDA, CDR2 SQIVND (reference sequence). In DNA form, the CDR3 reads TGTGCCAGTAGTATGGGACTAGTAACAGATACGCAGTATTTT. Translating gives CASSMGLVTDTQYF.

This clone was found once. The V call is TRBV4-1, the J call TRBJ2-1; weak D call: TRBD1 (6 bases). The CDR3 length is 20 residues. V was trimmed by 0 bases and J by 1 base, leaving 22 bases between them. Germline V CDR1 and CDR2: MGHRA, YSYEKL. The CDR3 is CASSQERGPTGLKSYNEQFF. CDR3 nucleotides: TGCGCCAGCAGCCAAGAAAGGGGTCCGACAGGCTTAAAGTCCTACAATGAGCAGTTCTTC.

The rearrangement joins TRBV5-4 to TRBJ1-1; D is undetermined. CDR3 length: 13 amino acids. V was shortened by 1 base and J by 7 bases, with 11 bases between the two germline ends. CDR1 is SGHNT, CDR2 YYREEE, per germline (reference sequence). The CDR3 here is CASSLYRRHEAFF. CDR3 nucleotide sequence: TGTGCCAGCAGCTTGTATAGGCGCCATGAAGCTTTCTTT.

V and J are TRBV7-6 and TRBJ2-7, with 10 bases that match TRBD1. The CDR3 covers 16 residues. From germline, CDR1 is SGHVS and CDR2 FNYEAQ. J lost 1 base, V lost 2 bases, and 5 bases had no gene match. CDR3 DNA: TGTGCCAGCAGCTTACAAGGACAGGGGGGTTCCTACGAGCAGTACTTC. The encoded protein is CASSLQGQGGSYEQYF.

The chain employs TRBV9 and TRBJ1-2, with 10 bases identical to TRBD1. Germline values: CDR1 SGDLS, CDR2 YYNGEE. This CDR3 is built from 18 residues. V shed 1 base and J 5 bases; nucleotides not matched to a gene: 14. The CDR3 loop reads CASSVTPRQGARNYGYTF. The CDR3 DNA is TGTGCCAGCAGCGTAACACCCCGACAGGGGGCCAGAAATTATGGCTACACCTTC. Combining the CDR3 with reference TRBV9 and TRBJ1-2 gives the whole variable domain DSGVTQTPKHLITATGQRVTLRCSPRSGDLSVYWYQQSLDQGLQFLIQYYNGEERAKGNILERFSAQQFPDLHSELNLSSLELGDSALYFCASSVTPRQGARNYGYTFGSGTRLTVV.